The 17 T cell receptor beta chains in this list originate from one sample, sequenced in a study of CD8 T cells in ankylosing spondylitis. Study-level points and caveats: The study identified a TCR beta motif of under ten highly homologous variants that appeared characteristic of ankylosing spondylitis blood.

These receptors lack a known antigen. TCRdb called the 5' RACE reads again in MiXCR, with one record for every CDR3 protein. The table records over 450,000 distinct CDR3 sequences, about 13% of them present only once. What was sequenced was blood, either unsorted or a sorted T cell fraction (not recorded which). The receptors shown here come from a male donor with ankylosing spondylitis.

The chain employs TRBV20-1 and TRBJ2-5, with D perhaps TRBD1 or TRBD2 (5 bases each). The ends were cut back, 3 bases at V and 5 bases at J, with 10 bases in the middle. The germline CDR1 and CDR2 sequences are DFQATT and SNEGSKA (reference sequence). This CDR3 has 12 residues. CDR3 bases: TGCAGTGCTAGTCGGGGCGGCGAGACCCAGTACTTC. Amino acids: CSASRGGETQYF.

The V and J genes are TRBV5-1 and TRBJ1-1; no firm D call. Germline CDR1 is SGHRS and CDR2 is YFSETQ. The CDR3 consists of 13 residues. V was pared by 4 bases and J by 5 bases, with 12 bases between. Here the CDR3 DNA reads TGCGCCAGCAGCCTGGAGGCCCGGACTGAAGCTTTCTTT. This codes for CASSLEARTEAFF.

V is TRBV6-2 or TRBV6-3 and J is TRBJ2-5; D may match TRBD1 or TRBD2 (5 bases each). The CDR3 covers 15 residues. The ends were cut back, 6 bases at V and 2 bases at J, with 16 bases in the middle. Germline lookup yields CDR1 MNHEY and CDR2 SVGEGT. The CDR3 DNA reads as TGTGCCAGCAGCCGCCCCCGGGACGGGCAAGAGACCCAGTACTTC. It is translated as CASSRPRDGQETQYF.

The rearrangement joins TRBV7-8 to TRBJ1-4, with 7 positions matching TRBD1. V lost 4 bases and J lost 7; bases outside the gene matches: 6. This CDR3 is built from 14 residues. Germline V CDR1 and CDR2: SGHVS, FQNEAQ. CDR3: CASSSTGWGEKLFF. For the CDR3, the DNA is TGTGCCAGCAGCTCGACAGGGTGGGGTGAAAAACTGTTTTTT.

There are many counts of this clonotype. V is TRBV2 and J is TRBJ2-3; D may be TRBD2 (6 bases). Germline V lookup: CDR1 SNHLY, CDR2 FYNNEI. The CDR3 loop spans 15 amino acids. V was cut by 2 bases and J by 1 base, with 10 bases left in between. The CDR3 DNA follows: TGTGCCAGCAGTGAATGGAGGGGCGGCACAGATACGCAGTATTTT. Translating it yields CASSEWRGGTDTQYF.

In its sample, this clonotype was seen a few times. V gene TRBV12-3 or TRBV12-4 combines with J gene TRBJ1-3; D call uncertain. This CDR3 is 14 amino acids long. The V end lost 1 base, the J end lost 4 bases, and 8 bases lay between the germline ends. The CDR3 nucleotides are TGTGCCAGCAGTTTAGTGCAGCAAGGAAACACCATATATTTT. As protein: CASSLVQQGNTIYF.

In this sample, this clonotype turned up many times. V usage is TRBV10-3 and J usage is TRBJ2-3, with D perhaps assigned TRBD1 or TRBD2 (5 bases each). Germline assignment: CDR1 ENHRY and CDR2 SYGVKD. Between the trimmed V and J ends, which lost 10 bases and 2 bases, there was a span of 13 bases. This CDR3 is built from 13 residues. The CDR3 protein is CASRDLNTDTQYF. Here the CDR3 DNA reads TGTGCCAGCCGGGACCTCAACACAGATACGCAGTATTTT.

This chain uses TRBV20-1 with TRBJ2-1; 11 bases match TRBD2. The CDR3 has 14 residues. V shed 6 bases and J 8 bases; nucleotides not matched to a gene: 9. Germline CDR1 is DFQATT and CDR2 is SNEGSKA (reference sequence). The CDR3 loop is CSARLAGSLHEQFF. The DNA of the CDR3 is TGCAGTGCCAGACTAGCGGGAAGTCTTCATGAGCAGTTCTTC.

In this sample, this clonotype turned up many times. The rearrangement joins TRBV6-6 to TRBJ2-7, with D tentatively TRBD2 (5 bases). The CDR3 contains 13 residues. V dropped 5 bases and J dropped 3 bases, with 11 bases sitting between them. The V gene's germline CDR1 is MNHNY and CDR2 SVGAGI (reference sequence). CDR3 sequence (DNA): TGTGCCAGCAGTCCCTTAGGAGGCTACGAGCAGTACGTC. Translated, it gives CASSPLGGYEQYV.

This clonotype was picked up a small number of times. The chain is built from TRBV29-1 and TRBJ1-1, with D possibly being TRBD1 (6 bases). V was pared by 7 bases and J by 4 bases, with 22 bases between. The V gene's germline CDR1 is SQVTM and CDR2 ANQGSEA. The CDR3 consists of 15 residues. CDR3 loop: CSGDHLGGAFTEAFF. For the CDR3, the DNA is TGCAGCGGGGACCATCTTGGGGGCGCGTTCACTGAAGCTTTCTTT.

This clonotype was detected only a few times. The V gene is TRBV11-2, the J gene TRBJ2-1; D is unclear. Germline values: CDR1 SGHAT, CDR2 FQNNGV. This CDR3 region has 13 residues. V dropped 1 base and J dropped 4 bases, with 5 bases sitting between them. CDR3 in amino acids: CASSLVFYNEQFF. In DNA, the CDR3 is TGTGCCAGCAGCTTAGTGTTTTACAATGAGCAGTTCTTC.

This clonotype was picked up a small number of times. CDR3 protein: CASRITGAGETQYF. The CDR3 bases are TGTGCCAGCAGGATAACAGGGGCGGGAGAGACCCAGTACTTC. The V call is TRBV2, the J call TRBJ2-5; TRBD1 matches at 7 bases. Germline V CDR1 and CDR2: SNHLY, FYNNEI. Germline trimming cut 6 bases from V and 4 bases from J; bases unmatched to any gene: 8. This CDR3 has 14 residues.

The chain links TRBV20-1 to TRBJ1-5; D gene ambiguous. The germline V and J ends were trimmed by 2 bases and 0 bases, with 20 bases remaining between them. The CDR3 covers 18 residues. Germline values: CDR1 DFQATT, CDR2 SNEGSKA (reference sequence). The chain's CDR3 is CSARSSGWISNSNQPQHF. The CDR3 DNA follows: TGCAGTGCTAGATCTTCCGGATGGATTTCGAATAGCAATCAGCCCCAGCATTTT.

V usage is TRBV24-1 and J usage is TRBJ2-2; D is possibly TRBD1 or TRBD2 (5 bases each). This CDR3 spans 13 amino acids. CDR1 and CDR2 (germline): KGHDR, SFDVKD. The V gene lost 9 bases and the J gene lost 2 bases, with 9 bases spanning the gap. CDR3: CATWGTNTGELFF. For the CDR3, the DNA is TGTGCCACCTGGGGGACCAACACCGGGGAGCTGTTTTTT.

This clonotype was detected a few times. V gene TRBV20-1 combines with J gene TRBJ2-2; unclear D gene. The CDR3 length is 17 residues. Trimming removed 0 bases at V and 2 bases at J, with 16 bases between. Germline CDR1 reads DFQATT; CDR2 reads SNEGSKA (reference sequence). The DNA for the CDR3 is TGCAGTGCTAGAGATTTGTTTCGTGGCGGCAACACCGGGGAGCTGTTTTTT. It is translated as CSARDLFRGGNTGELFF.

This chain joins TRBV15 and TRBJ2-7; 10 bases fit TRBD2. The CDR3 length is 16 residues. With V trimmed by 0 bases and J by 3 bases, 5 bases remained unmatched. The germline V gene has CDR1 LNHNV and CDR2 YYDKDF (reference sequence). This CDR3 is CATSRDWASGSYEQYF. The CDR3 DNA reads TGTGCCACCAGCAGAGATTGGGCTAGCGGGAGCTACGAGCAGTACTTC.

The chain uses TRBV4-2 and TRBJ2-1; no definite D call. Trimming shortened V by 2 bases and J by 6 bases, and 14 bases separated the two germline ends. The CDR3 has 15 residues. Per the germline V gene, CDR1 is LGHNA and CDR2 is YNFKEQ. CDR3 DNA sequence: TGTGCCAGCAGCCAAACGGAAGGGAACAGCAATGAGCAGTTCTTC. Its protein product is CASSQTEGNSNEQFF.